A single T cell receptor beta chain is shown here with its context. Its matching antigen is unknown. This entry is derived from a study of a mutant IDH1 vaccine in newly diagnosed glioma. Study in general: The treated group averaged 40.4 years old and was about 60% male, approximately 38% female. Standard pretreatment was either radiotherapy, temozolomide, or, for most, radiochemotherapy with temozolomide.

Here immunoSEQ multiplex PCR was the method, and the copy in TCRdb shows in-frame clones only, minus some. The repertoire holds fewer than 25,000 clones, with 84% as singletons. CDR1 and CDR2 (germline): MGHRA, YSYEKL. V lost 0 bases and J 1 base, leaving 7 bases between the germline ends. The CDR3 is 16 amino acids. Specified time point: week 47, end of study. Vaccination comprised doses that each held 300 ug of mutant IDH1 20-mer peptide, plus topical imiquimod. Each patient was administered eight vaccinations, scheduled in weeks 1, 3, 5, 7, 11, 15, 19 and 23. Tumors from donors were new WHO grade 3 or 4 IDH1-mutant astrocytomas with ATRX loss.

The TCR originated in a man aged 35-49 years with glioma. The chain uses TRBV4-1 and TRBJ2-6; tentatively, D is TRBD2 (5 bases). The specimen was PBMCs, collected from a glioma patient whose treatment included an IDH1 peptide vaccine. The DNA of the CDR3 is TGCGCCAGCAGCCAAGATACGGGGTCTGGGGCCAACGTCCTGACTTTC. It specifies CASSQDTGSGANVLTF.